The sequence of this TCR beta chain was determined in a study of radiation and T cells in renal cell carcinoma. Background on the study: Nephrectomy followed 15 Gy stereotactic body radiation by 4 weeks. General observations from the study: Top tumor clonotypes rose in blood 2 weeks post-radiation, then contracted. No pretreatment tumor biopsies were available for baseline clonotypes.

Time point noted: blood 2 weeks post-SBRT. Documented treatment: 15 Gy SBRT to primary tumor, nephrectomy 4 weeks later. After SBRT, blood was collected at 2 and 4 weeks, plus baseline. Here immunoSEQ multiplex PCR was the method, and the copy in TCRdb shows in-frame clones only, minus some. This sample has some 75,000 clones; more than 75% occur once, and the top ten carry almost 6%. Germline CDR1 reads SGHTS; CDR2 reads YDEGEE. The trim removed 0 bases at V and 4 bases at J, leaving 2 bases unmatched. The CDR3 is 15 residues long. In regard to this clone: Antigen: not known.

The source of this sequence is a man aged 60 to 75 with renal cell carcinoma. This sample comprised blood, obtained from a patient whose treatment included radiotherapy and nephrectomy. The chain recombines TRBV5-8 with TRBJ2-7; 12 bases fit TRBD2. The CDR3 protein is CASSLETSGSYEQYF. CDR3 sequence (DNA): TGTGCCAGCAGCTTGGAGACTAGCGGGAGTTACGAGCAGTACTTC.